These 6 T cell receptor beta chains were sequenced from one sample in a study of shared clonotypes between healthy human individuals. The protocol was immunoSEQ multiplex PCR, while the TCRdb copy is restricted to in-frame clones and leaves out a portion. The data contain 1,500,000 or so clones, 97% to 99% of them singletons. Source material: naive CD4+ T cells sorted from blood. The subset: CD45RA+ positively selected. All receptors derive from a man aged 25 to 40 in good health.

The chain carries TRBV6-1 and TRBJ2-2; no clear D gene. Germline V gives CDR1 MNHNS, CDR2 SASEGT. The V and J ends lost 5 bases and 1 base respectively, with 2 bases between them. The CDR3 sequence is 12 residues long. CDR3 amino acids: CASSKNTGELFF. The CDR3, as DNA: TGTGCCAGCAGTAAGAACACCGGGGAGCTGTTTTTT.

Worth noting for this clone: Other DNA sequences within the sample encode an identical CDR3. The V call is TRBV5-1, the J call TRBJ1-2, with 7 bases aligning to TRBD1. The CDR3 has 13 amino acids. Germline V gene sequence: CDR1 SGHRS, CDR2 YFSETQ. After removal of 5 bases from V and 5 bases from J, the junction contained 6 bases not matched to a gene. CDR3 sequence reads: CASSLDRDYGYTF. CDR3 DNA sequence: TGCGCCAGCAGTCTCGACAGGGATTATGGCTACACCTTC.

The rearrangement uses TRBV27 and TRBJ1-2; no clear D gene. The CDR3 is 11 residues long. Trimming pared 5 bases from V and 4 bases from J, leaving 5 bases between. Germline CDR1 MNHEY, CDR2 SMNVEV (reference sequence). The CDR3, as DNA: TGTGCCAGCAGTGGACCCTATGGCTACACCTTC. This gives the protein CASSGPYGYTF.

In nucleotides, the CDR3 is TGTGCCAGCAGCCTACTACCCCCTCCATGGGGCGAGCAGTACTTC. Its translation is CASSLLPPPWGEQYF. The rearrangement links TRBV9 to TRBJ2-7, with D hard to call. Germline CDR1 and CDR2: SGDLS and YYNGEE. CDR3 length: 15 residues. V was trimmed by 4 bases and J by 6 bases, leaving 20 bases between them.

The gene calls are TRBV11-2 and TRBJ2-7; D is ambiguous. CDR1 is SGHAT and CDR2 is FQNNGV in the germline V gene. The CDR3 spans 13 residues. The V end lost 5 bases, the J end lost 2 bases, and 10 bases lay between the germline ends. In DNA form, the CDR3 reads TGTGCCAGCAGCCCTACGCAGGCCTACGAGCAGTACTTC. Protein sequence: CASSPTQAYEQYF.

This sequence joins TRBV30 and TRBJ2-7, with a tentative D call TRBD1 (6 bases). Trimming cost V 1 base and J 1 base, with 11 bases left between them. The CDR3 sequence is 14 residues long. Germline loops: CDR1 GTSNPN, CDR2 SVGIG (reference sequence). The CDR3 nucleotides are TGTGCCTGGAGTGGGAAAGGGGGTTCCTACGAGCAGTACTTC. Amino acid sequence: CAWSGKGGSYEQYF.